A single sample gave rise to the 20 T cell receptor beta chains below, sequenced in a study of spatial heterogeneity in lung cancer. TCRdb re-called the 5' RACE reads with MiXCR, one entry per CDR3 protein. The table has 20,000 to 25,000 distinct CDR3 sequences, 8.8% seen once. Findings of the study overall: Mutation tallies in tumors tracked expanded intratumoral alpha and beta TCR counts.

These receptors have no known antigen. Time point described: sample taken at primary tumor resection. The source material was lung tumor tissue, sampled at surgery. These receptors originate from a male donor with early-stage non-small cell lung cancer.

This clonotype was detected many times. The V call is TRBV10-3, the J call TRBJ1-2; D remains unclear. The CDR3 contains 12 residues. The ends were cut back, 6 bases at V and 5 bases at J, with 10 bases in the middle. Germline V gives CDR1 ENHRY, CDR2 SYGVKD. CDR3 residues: CAISQEEYGYTF. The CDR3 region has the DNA TGTGCCATCAGCCAAGAGGAGTATGGCTACACCTTC.

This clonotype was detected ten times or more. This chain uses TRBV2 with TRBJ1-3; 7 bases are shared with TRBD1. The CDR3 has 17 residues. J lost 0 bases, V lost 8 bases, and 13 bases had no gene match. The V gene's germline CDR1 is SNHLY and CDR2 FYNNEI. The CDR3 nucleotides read TGTGCCAGCCGCACACCTCCAGGGGGTTACTCTGGAAACACCATATATTTT. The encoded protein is CASRTPPGGYSGNTIYF.

The DNA of the CDR3 is TGTGCCACCAGTGACGGACAGGGGTTCGACAATGAGCAGTTCTTC. Translated, it gives CATSDGQGFDNEQFF. V and J are TRBV24-1 and TRBJ2-1; 9 bases match TRBD1. With 4 bases clipped from V and 5 bases from J, the junction kept 5 bases outside the gene matches. There are 15 residues in the CDR3. Germline CDR1 KGHDR, CDR2 SFDVKD.

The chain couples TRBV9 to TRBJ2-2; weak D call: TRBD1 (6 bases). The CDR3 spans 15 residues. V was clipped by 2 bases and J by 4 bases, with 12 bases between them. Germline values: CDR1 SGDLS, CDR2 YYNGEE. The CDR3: CASSVIGGSTGELFF. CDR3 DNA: TGTGCCAGCAGCGTGATTGGGGGCTCCACCGGGGAGCTGTTTTTT. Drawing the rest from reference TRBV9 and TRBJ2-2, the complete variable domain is DSGVTQTPKHLITATGQRVTLRCSPRSGDLSVYWYQQSLDQGLQFLIQYYNGEERAKGNILERFSAQQFPDLHSELNLSSLELGDSALYFCASSVIGGSTGELFFGEGSRLTVL.

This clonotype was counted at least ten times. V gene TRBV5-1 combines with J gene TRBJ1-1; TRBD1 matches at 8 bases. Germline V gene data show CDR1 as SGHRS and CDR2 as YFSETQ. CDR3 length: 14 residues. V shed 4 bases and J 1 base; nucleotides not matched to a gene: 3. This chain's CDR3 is CASSRTGPNTEAFF. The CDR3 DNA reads TGCGCCAGCAGCCGGACAGGGCCGAACACTGAAGCTTTCTTT. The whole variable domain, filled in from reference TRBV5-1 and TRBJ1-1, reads KAGVTQTPRYLIKTRGQQVTLSCSPISGHRSVSWYQQTPGQGLQFLFEYFSETQRNKGNFPGRFSGRQFSNSRSEMNVSTLELGDSALYLCASSRTGPNTEAFFGQGTRLTVV.

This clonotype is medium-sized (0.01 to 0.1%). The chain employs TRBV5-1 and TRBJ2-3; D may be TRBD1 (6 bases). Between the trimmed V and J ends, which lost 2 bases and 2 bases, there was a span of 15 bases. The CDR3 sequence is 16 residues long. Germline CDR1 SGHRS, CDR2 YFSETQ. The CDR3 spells CASSFRQGPTTDTQYF. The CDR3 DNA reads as TGCGCCAGCAGCTTCCGGCAGGGGCCCACCACAGATACGCAGTATTTT.

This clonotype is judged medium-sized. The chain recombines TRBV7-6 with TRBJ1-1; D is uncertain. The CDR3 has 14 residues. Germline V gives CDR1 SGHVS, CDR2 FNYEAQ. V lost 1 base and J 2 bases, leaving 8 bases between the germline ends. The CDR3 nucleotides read TGTGCCAGCAGCTTAGAATCCGATAACACTGAAGCTTTCTTT. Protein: CASSLESDNTEAFF.

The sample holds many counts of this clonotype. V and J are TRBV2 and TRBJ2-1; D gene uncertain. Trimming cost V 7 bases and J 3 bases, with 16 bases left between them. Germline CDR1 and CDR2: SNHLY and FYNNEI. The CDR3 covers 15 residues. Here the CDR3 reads CASNLDGSFYNEQFF. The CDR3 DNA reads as TGTGCCAGCAACTTGGACGGATCCTTCTACAATGAGCAGTTCTTC.

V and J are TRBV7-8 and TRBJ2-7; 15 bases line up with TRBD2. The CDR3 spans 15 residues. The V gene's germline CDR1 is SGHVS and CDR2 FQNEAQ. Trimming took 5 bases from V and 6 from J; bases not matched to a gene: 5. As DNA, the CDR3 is TGTGCCAGCAGCGATGGGACTAGCGGGAGGATCGAGCAGTACTTC. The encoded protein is CASSDGTSGRIEQYF.

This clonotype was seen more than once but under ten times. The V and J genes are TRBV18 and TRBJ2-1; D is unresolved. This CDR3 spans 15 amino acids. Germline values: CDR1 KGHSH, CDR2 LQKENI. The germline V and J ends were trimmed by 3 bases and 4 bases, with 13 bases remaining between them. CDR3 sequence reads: CASSPLKTTYNEQFF. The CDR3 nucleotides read TGTGCCAGCTCACCCCTCAAAACCACGTACAATGAGCAGTTCTTC.

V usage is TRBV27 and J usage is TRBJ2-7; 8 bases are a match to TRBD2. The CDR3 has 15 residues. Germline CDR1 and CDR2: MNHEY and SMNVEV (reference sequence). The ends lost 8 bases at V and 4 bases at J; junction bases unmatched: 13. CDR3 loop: CASVRAAGGIYEQYF. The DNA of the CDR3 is TGTGCCAGCGTACGGGCGGCGGGAGGTATATACGAGCAGTACTTC.

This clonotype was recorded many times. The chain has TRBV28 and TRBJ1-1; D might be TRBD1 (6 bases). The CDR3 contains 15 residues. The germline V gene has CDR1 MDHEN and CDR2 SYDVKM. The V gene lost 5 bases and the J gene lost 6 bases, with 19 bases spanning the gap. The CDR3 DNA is TGTGCCAGCAGTACTCCGGGACATCAGGGCGCTGAAGCTTTCTTT. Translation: CASSTPGHQGAEAFF.

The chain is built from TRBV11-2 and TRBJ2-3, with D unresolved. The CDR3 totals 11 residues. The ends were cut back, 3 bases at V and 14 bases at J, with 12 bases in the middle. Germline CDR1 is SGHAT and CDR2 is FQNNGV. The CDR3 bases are TGTGCCAGCAGCTTGGGCGGCCCGGGGTATTTT. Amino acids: CASSLGGPGYF.

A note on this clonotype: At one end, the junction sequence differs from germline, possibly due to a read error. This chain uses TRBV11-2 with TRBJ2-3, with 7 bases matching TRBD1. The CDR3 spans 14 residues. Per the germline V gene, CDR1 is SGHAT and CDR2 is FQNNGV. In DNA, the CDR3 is TGTACCAGCAGACCGGGACAGAATACAGATACGCAGTATTTT. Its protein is CTSRPGQNTDTQYF.

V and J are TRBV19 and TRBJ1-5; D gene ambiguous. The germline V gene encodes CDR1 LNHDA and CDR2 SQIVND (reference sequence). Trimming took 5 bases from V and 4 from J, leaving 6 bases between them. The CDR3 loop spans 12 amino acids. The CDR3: CASSVGNQPQHF. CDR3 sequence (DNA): TGTGCCAGTAGTGTGGGGAATCAGCCCCAGCATTTT.

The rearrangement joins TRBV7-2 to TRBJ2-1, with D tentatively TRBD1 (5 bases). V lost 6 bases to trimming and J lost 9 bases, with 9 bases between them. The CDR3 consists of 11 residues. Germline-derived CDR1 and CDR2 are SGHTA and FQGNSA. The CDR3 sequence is CASSQGGEQFF. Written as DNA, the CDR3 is TGTGCCAGCAGTCAGGGTGGTGAGCAGTTCTTC.

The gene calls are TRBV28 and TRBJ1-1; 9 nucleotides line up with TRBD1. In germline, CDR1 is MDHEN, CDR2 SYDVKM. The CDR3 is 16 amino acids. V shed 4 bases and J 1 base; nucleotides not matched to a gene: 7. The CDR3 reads CASSSPPGQGNTEAFF. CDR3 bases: TGTGCCAGCAGTTCCCCCCCGGGACAGGGGAACACTGAAGCTTTCTTT.

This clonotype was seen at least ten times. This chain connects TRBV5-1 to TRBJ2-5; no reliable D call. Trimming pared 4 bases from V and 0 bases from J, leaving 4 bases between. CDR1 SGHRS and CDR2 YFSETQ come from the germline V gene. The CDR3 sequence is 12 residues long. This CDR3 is CASSRDQETQYF. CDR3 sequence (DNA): TGCGCCAGCAGCAGGGACCAAGAGACCCAGTACTTC.

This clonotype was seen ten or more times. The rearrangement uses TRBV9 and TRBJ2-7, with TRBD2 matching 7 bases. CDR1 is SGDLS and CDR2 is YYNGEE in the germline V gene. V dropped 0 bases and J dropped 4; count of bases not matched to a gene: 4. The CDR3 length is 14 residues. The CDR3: CASSVAGGGYEQYF. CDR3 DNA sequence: TGTGCCAGCAGCGTAGCGGGGGGAGGTTACGAGCAGTACTTC.

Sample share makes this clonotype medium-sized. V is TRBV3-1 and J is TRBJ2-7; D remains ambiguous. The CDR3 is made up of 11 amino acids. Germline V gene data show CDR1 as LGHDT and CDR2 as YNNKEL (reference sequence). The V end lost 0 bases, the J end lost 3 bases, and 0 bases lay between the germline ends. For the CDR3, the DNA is TGTGCCAGCAGCCAAGACTACGAGCAGTACTTC. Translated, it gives CASSQDYEQYF.